The source of this TCR beta chain is a study of technical replicates of blood from a few donors. Per the germline V gene, CDR1 is SGHNT and CDR2 is YENEEA. Trimming cost V 3 bases and J 6 bases; bases outside gene matches: 5. This CDR3 contains 15 residues. Sequencing was performed with immunoSEQ multiplex PCR; in TCRdb, only in-frame clones are kept and a portion is missing. The sample records about 95,000 clones, roughly 96% being singletons. The material sequenced was T cells isolated from PBMCs. V usage is TRBV11-3 and J usage is TRBJ2-2; the match to TRBD1 covers 9 bases. The TCR originated in a human donor in good health. CDR3 bases: TGTGCCAGCAGCTTTATCAGGACAGGGGCCGGGGAGCTGTTTTTT. As protein: CASSFIRTGAGELFF.